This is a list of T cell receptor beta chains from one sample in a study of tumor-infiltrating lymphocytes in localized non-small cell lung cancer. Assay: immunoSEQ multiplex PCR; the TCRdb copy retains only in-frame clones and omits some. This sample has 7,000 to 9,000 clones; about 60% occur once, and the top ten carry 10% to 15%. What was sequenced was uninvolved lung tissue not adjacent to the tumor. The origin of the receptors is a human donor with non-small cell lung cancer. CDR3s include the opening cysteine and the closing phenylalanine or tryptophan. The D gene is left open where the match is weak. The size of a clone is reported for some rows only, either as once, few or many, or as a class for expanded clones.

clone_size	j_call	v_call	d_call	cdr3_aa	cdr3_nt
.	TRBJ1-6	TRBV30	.	CAWRVAGAGPLHF	TGTGCCTGGAGGGTTGCGGGGGCGGGACCCCTCCACTTT
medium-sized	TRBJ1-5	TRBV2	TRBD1	CASSQKGTGNQPQHF	TGTGCCAGCAGCCAGAAGGGGACAGGCAATCAGCCCCAGCATTTT
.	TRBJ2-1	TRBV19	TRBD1	CASRPTGGGLSYNEQFF	TGTGCCAGTAGACCTACAGGGGGCGGTTTGTCCTACAATGAGCAGTTCTTC
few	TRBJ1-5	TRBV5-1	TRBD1	CASSRTGGWNQPQHF	TGCGCCAGCAGCCGGACAGGGGGCTGGAATCAGCCCCAGCATTTT
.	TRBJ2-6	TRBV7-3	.	CASSPGGANVLTF	TGTGCCAGCAGCCCCGGGGGGGCCAACGTCCTGACTTTC
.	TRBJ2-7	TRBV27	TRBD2	CASSGRTSGIYYEQYF	TGTGCCAGCAGTGGGCGGACTAGCGGGATTTACTACGAGCAGTACTTC
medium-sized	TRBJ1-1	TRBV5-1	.	CASSPPGRYTEAFF	TGCGCCAGCAGCCCTCCGGGACGGTACACTGAAGCTTTCTTT
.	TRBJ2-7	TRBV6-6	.	CASTHGEGIVLDEQYF	TGTGCCAGCACCCACGGCGAGGGGATTGTTCTCGACGAGCAGTACTTC
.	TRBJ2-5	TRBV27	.	CASSSAYGTQYF	TGTGCCAGCAGTTCCGCTTACGGGACCCAGTACTTC
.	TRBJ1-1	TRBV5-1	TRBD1	CASSLGDRGRDATEAFF	TGCGCCAGCAGCTTAGGGGACAGGGGGCGCGACGCCACTGAAGCTTTCTTT
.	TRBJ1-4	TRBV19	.	CASSIPEGGTNEKLFF	TGTGCCAGTAGTATACCCGAGGGGGGGACTAATGAAAAACTGTTTTTT
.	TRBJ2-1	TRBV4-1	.	CASSPPWGARYNEQFF	TGCGCCAGCAGCCCCCCCTGGGGGGCTCGATACAATGAGCAGTTCTTC
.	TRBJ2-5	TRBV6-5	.	CASSYPGGGETQYF	TGTGCCAGCAGTTACCCTGGAGGGGGGGAGACCCAGTACTTC
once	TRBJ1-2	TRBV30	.	CAWSSAGYTF	TGTGCCTGGAGTAGCGCTGGCTACACCTTC
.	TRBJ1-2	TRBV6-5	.	CASKPIGTGGYTF	TGTGCCAGCAAACCGATTGGGACGGGCGGCTACACCTTC
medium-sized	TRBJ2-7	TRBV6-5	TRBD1	CASSSEGQGIYEQYF	TGTGCCAGCAGCTCCGAAGGACAGGGGATTTACGAGCAGTACTTC
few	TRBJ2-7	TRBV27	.	CASSPRTVTYEQYF	TGTGCCAGCAGTCCGAGGACAGTAACCTACGAGCAGTACTTC
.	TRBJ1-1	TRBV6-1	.	CASIGTRTEAFF	TGTGCCAGCATAGGGACCCGGACTGAAGCTTTCTTT
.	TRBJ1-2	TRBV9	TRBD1	CASREGQGAGYGYTF	TGTGCCAGCAGAGAAGGACAGGGCGCGGGCTATGGCTACACCTTC
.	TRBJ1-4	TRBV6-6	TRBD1	CASSRQGGANEKLFF	TGTGCCAGCAGCCGCCAGGGGGGGGCTAATGAAAAACTGTTTTTT
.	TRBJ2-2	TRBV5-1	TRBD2	CASAESGGSYTGELFF	TGCGCCAGCGCGGAGTCGGGGGGTTCTTACACCGGGGAGCTGTTTTTT
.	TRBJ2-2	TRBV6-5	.	CASSQALTNTGELFF	TGTGCCAGCAGTCAGGCACTAACGAACACCGGGGAGCTGTTTTTT
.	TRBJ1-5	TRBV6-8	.	CASSYPSAGNVSNQPQHF	TGTGCCAGCAGTTACCCGTCGGCAGGGAATGTTAGCAATCAGCCCCAGCATTTT
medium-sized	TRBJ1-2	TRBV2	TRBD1	CASSDTTGNYGYTF	TGTGCCAGCAGTGACACGACAGGGAACTATGGCTACACCTTC
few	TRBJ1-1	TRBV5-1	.	CASSLELGTEAFF	TGCGCCAGCAGCTTGGAATTGGGCACTGAAGCTTTCTTT
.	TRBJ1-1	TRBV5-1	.	CASSLGRNTEAFF	TGCGCCAGCAGCTTGGGTAGGAACACTGAAGCTTTCTTT